Included here is one T cell receptor (beta chain) sequence, with context. No antigen is known for it. The CDR3 covers 14 residues. Germline CDR1 SEHNR, CDR2 FQNEAQ (reference sequence). Trimming stripped 5 bases from V and 6 bases from J, with 13 bases between. Method: immunoSEQ multiplex PCR; TCRdb's copy keeps in-frame clones and lacks some. The repertoire holds about 160,000 clones, with approximately 94% as singletons. This sample is part of a study of OX40 agonist ivuxolimab in advanced cancers. Study summary: At under 85% male, the cohort had a mean age of around 56 years, ranging from about 20 to 79.

Study-wide points: It was not determined which antigens were specifically recognized by the peripheral T cells that had undergone clonal expansion. CD8+ T cells (on average) carried more expanded clones than CD4+ T cells. By week 6 at 0.1 to 3.0 mg/kg, blood CD4+ and CD8+ T cells had expanded clonally.

The V and J genes are TRBV7-9 and TRBJ2-2; a weak D match, TRBD1 (6 bases). The receptor's source is an adult with an advanced solid tumor such as melanoma, head and neck, liver or kidney cancer. Sample: CD4+ or CD8+ T cells sorted from blood, taken in a trial of the OX40 agonist ivuxolimab. The CDR3: CASSPQQGSGELFF. The CDR3, as DNA: TGTGCCAGCAGCCCCCAACAGGGTTCCGGGGAGCTGTTTTTT.